The present T cell receptor (beta chain) was sequenced within a study of CD8 T cells in ankylosing spondylitis. General study findings and limits: From matched ankylosing spondylitis synovial fluid, disease-linked clones were reportedly recovered at significantly enriched levels.

This clonotype has at least ten counts. Its antigen is not known. The CDR3 runs to 16 residues. The V and J ends lost 4 bases and 0 bases respectively, with 13 bases between them. Germline V gives CDR1 SGHNT, CDR2 YENEEA. 5'-RACE, quantitative and with molecular barcodes, yielded the TCR beta libraries. Each CDR3 protein gets one entry after TCRdb re-called the 5' RACE reads with MiXCR. The table lists roughly 130,000 distinct CDR3 sequences, 7% to 10% of them singletons. The sample taken for sequencing was synovial fluid, either unsorted or a sorted T cell fraction (not recorded which). This clonotype was sampled from a male donor with ankylosing spondylitis. The rearrangement links TRBV11-3 to TRBJ2-1, with D maybe TRBD2 (6 bases). The CDR3 here is CASSSYRGNSYNEQFF. In nucleotides, the CDR3 is TGTGCCAGCAGCTCCTATCGGGGGAACTCCTACAATGAGCAGTTCTTC.